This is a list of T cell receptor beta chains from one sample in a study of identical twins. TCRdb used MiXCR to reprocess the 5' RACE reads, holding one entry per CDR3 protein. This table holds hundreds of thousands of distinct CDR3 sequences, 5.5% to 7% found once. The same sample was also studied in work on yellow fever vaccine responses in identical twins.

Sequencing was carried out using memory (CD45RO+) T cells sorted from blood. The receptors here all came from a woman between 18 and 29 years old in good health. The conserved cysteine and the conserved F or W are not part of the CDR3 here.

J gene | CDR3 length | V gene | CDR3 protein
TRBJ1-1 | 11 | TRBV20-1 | SASVPANTEAF
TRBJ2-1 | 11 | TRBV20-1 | SASEGTLNEQF
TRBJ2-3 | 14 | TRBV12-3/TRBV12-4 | ASSFRGVALTDTQY
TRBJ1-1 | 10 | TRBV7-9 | ASSSIVTEAF
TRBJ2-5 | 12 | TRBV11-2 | ASNNPGYQETQY
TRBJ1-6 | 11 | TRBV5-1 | ASSPGTDSPLH
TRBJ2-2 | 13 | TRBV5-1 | ASSPGLESTGELF
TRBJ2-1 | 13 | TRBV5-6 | ASSFDRNLYNEQF
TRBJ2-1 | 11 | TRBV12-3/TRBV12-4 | ASGTRQVNEQF
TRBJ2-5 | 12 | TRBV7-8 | ASSWLAGKETQY
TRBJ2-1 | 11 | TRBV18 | ASSPLSGEDPF
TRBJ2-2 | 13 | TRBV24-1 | ATSDSGVEAGELF
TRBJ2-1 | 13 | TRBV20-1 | SAETLAGVYNEQF
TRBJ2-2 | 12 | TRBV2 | ASSGGVDAGELF
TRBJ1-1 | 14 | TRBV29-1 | SVGQGATTMNTEAF
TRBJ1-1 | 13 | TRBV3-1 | ASSQVATGGTEAF
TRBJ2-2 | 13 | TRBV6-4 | ASSPGRGATGELF
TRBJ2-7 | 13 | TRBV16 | ASSPRGGSIDEQY
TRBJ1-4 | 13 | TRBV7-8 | ASSLARPTDEKLF
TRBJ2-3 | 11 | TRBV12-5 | ASGSLWGDTQY
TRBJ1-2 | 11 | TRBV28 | ASSYGTGDGYT
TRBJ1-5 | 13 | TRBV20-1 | SGALGTAKNQPQH
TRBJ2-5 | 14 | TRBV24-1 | ATSDGLAGGQETQY
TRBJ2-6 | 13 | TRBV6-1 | ASSEDGAGANVLT
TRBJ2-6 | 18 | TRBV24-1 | ATSDGGRFGESSGANVLT
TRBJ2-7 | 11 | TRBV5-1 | ASSPAGQNEQY
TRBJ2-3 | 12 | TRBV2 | ASRGGISTDTQY
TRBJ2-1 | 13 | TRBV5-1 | ASSLSGQGADEQF
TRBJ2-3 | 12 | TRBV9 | ASSGGGSTDTQY
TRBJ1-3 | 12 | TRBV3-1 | ASSPRTGGNTIY
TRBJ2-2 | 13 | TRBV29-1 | LRNMVSPNTGELF
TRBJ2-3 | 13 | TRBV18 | ASSPVAGETDTQY
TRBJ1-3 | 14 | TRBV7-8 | ASSSVPGASGNTIY
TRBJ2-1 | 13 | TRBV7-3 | ASSLQGADYNEQF
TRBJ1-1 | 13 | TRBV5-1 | ASSRGDGSNTEAF
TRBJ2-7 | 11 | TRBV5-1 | ASSLGVGYEQY